This TCR beta chain appears in the sequencing data of a study of technical replicates of blood from a few donors. The assay was immunoSEQ multiplex PCR, and TCRdb's table has in-frame clones only and misses some. The table lists nearly 90,000 clones, 95% of them singletons. The V gene's germline CDR1 is SGHNT and CDR2 YENEEA. The V gene lost 5 bases and the J gene lost 5 bases, with 18 bases spanning the gap. This CDR3 comprises 15 residues. The chain combines TRBV11-3 with TRBJ1-1; D ambiguous. The TCR sequence derives from a human donor in good health. Specimen: T cells isolated from PBMCs. CDR3 region: CASSQDTGMGTEAFF. In DNA form, the CDR3 reads TGTGCCAGCAGCCAAGATACCGGGATGGGGACTGAAGCTTTCTTT.